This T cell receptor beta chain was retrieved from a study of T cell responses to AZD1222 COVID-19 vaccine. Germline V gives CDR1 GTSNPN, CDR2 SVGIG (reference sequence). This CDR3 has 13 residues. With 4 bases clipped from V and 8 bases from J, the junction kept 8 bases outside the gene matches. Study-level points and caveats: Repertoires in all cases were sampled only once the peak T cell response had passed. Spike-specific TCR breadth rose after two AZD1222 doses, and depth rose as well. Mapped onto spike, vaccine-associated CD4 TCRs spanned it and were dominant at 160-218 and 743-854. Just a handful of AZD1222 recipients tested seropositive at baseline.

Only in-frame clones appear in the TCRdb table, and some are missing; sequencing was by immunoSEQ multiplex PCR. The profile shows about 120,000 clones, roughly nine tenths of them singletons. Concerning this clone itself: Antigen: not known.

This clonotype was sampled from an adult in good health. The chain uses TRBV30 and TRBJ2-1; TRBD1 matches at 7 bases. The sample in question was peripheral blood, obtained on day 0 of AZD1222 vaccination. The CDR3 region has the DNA TGTGCCTGGAATACCGGGACAGCCGATGAGCAGTTCTTC. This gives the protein CAWNTGTADEQFF.